The rows below give T cell receptor beta chains drawn from one sample of a study of regulatory T cells in long-lasting Graves disease. TCRdb fed the multiplex PCR reads into MiXCR, producing one record per CDR3 protein. The sample holds about 400,000 distinct CDR3 sequences, approximately 15% seen once. The sample was also linked to a second study, of T cells in Graves' hyperthyroidism and ophthalmopathy.

The material sequenced was peripheral blood mononuclear cells (PBMCs), taken at new diagnosis, from a patient treated with antithyroid drugs. These receptors all come from a woman aged 40 to 50 with Graves disease. CDR3s include the opening cysteine and the closing phenylalanine or tryptophan. A D gene is named only where the DNA matches it firmly. Clone size is stated in some rows and not others, as once, few, many or a class when expanded.

. | TRBJ2-1 | TRBV4-1 | . | TGCGCCAGCAGCCAAGATCCGGACTATGAGCAGTTCTTC | CASSQDPDYEQFF
TRBD1 | TRBJ2-1 | TRBV29-1 | many | TGCAGCGTTGAAAGGCGAGACAGGGGAGGCGATGAGCAGTTCTTC | CSVERRDRGGDEQFF
. | TRBJ2-7 | TRBV12-3/TRBV12-4 | many | TGTGCCAGCAGTTCGAGGGGGTGGAGGGGGCCTACTACGGCCTACGAGCAGTACTTC | CASSSRGWRGPTTAYEQYF
. | TRBJ1-5 | TRBV12-3/TRBV12-4 | many | TGTGCCAGCAGCCCGACAGGAGGGAATCAGCCCCAGCATTTT | CASSPTGGNQPQHF
TRBD2 | TRBJ2-1 | TRBV27 | many | TGTGCCAGCAGTTTCAGGCGGGAGGGCCTTGGGGAGCAGTTCTTC | CASSFRREGLGEQFF
TRBD1 | TRBJ2-2 | TRBV11-2 | many | TGTGCCAGCAGCTTCGGTGGGTGGGCCCCGGACAGGCTAAACACCGGGGAGCTGTTTTTT | CASSFGGWAPDRLNTGELFF
. | TRBJ2-3 | TRBV5-4 | few | TGTGCCAGCAGCACCCGAAGTCCAGATACGCAGTATTTT | CASSTRSPDTQYF
. | TRBJ2-1 | TRBV5-1 | . | TGCGCCAGCAGCCTGAGGGAGGTATATTACAATGAGCAGTTCTTC | CASSLREVYYNEQFF
. | TRBJ1-2 | TRBV12-3/TRBV12-4 | many | TGTGCCAGCAGTTTAGCCGGGCAGGGCACTTATGGCTACACCTTC | CASSLAGQGTYGYTF
. | TRBJ1-1 | TRBV28 | . | TGTGCCAGCATCGTTAGGGGAAACACTGAAGCTTTCTTT | CASIVRGNTEAFF
. | TRBJ1-3 | TRBV18 | many | TGTGCCAGCTCACCCGGGACGCGAGGAAACACCATATATTTT | CASSPGTRGNTIYF
. | TRBJ1-6 | TRBV18 | . | TGTGCCAGCTCACCACAGGAAGTCACTTCGGCTTCACCCCTCCACTTT | CASSPQEVTSASPLHF
. | TRBJ2-3 | TRBV28 | many | TGTGCCAGCAGTTCGACAGGTCTAAGAACAGATACGCAGTATTTT | CASSSTGLRTDTQYF
. | TRBJ2-1 | TRBV7-9 | many | TGTGCCAGCAGCTTAGGACTAGGGGATGAGCAGTTCTTC | CASSLGLGDEQFF
. | TRBJ2-7 | TRBV11-3 | many | TGTGCCAGCAGCTTAGGATGGGGGGAGTTAAACTTC | CASSLGWGELNF
TRBD1 | TRBJ2-3 | TRBV7-2 | . | TGTGCCAGCAGCCTCTCCGGACAGGCCGCTAGCACAGATACGCAGTATTTT | CASSLSGQAASTDTQYF
TRBD2 | TRBJ2-2 | TRBV5-4 | few | TGTGCCAGCAGCCCCCAACTAGCGGGACCGAACACCGGGGAGCTGTTTTTT | CASSPQLAGPNTGELFF
TRBD1 | TRBJ1-2 | TRBV20-1 | few | TGCAGTGCATATGAACAGGGGGCGCAGCATGGCTACACCTTC | CSAYEQGAQHGYTF
. | TRBJ2-5 | TRBV29-1 | . | TGCAGCGTTATGGCTGGGGAGACCCAGTACTTC | CSVMAGETQYF
TRBD2 | TRBJ2-1 | TRBV11-3 | many | TGTGCCAGCAGCCCTCCGGGACTACACAATGAGCAGTTCTTC | CASSPPGLHNEQFF
. | TRBJ1-5 | TRBV30 | . | TGTGCCTGGAGCCCTTCTCGGACATCTAGCAATCAGCCCCAGCATTTT | CAWSPSRTSSNQPQHF
. | TRBJ2-3 | TRBV11-3 | . | TGTGCCAGCACCCCTAGGACTAGCACAGATACGCAGTATTTT | CASTPRTSTDTQYF
. | TRBJ2-7 | TRBV4-1 | few | TGCGCCAGCAGCCAAGATCTGCTAGTCACCTACGAGCAGTACTTC | CASSQDLLVTYEQYF
TRBD1 | TRBJ2-7 | TRBV6-1 | few | TGTGCCAGCAGTCAGAACAGGGGCGCCAGCTACGAGCAGTACTTC | CASSQNRGASYEQYF
. | TRBJ1-1 | TRBV12-3/TRBV12-4 | many | TGTGCCAGCAGTACCACGGGACAGAACACTGAAGCTTTCTTT | CASSTTGQNTEAFF
. | TRBJ1-1 | TRBV7-9 | . | TGTGCCAGCAGCTATCCGGGAGTCCGAGGAGCTTTCTTT | CASSYPGVRGAFF
TRBD2 | TRBJ2-3 | TRBV30 | few | TGTGCCTGGAGTGTATCGGCGGGAGGAGTCGATACGCAGTATTTT | CAWSVSAGGVDTQYF
. | TRBJ2-1 | TRBV2 | many | TGTGCCAGCAGTGACGGCTACAATGAGCAGTTCTTC | CASSDGYNEQFF
. | TRBJ2-1 | TRBV6-2/TRBV6-3 | . | TGTGCCAGCAGCAAGGAACAGGGCCTGAGGAAGCAGTTCTTC | CASSKEQGLRKQFF
TRBD2 | TRBJ2-1 | TRBV14 | many | TGTGCCAGCAGCCAAGAGTGGACTAGCGACCAATACAATGAGCAGTTCTTC | CASSQEWTSDQYNEQFF
TRBD2 | TRBJ2-3 | TRBV11-2 | many | TGTGCCAGCAGCTCAGCGGGGACTCCGGTCCCAGATACGCAGTATTTT | CASSSAGTPVPDTQYF
. | TRBJ2-5 | TRBV28 | many | TGTGCCAGCAGTGCTCCCACCGACCCTAAAGAGACCCAGTACTTC | CASSAPTDPKETQYF
TRBD1 | TRBJ2-3 | TRBV7-7 | many | TGTGCTAGCAGCTTGACAGGGACAGGAGATACGCAGTATTTT | CASSLTGTGDTQYF
TRBD1 | TRBJ2-7 | TRBV19 | once | TGTGCCAGTGGGACAGGGTACGAGCAGTACTTC | CASGTGYEQYF
TRBD2 | TRBJ2-2 | TRBV9 | . | TGTGCCAGCAGCGCCGGGACTAGCAACACCGGGGAGCTGTTTTTT | CASSAGTSNTGELFF